This entry features one TCR beta chain sequence. The antigen it recognizes is unknown. The CDR3 runs 12 amino acids, cysteine and phenylalanine included. The nucleotide record is missing. Based on the germline V gene (reference sequence), the CDR1 and CDR2 sequences are DFQATT and SNEGSKA. TCRdb records Illumina HiSeq 2000 as the sequencer. TCR beta cDNA libraries were prepared using 5'RACE template switching, which introduced a universal primer site and unique molecular identifiers. Priming for cDNA synthesis came from the TCR beta constant segment, and two successive PCR amplification steps followed. As for the original processing: MIGEC was used to demultiplex reads and group the reads by UMI, and MiTCR was used to assemble and quantify clonotypes. To remove erroneous sequences, TCR cDNA sequences were retained only when supported by two or more reads. The tcR package was used for downstream repertoire analysis, and clonotypes were matched across fractions by CDR3 nucleotide sequence plus V segment. VDJmatch was used to annotate antigen specificity against VDJdb, with one amino acid substitution in CDR3 allowed. Following TCRdb reprocessing, every CDR3 protein sequence forms one entry, and DNA is not provided. TCRdb, rather than the study authors, made the V and J calls. The sample table holds about 260,000 distinct CDR3 sequences. The biggest ten clones account for roughly 4.2% of the sample.

HCMV serostatus was determined by detecting HCMV-specific IgG in serum with a commercial ELISA kit. Ficoll density gradient centrifugation was used to isolate peripheral blood mononuclear cells from blood. The data belong to a study of T cells expressing NK-cell markers (dated by TCRdb to about 2020). Regarding the study in general: Three sorted T-cell subsets (CD3+CD56+NKG2C+, CD3+CD56+NKG2C- and CD3+CD56-NKG2C+) from about 8 donors had their TCR beta-chain repertoires profiled. Of the eight sequenced donors, seven were found to be HCMV-seropositive and one was found to be HCMV-seronegative. All eight donors whose samples were sequenced were randomly selected healthy volunteers, three of them men and five women. Libraries were sequenced as 2 x 150 bp reads on Illumina HiSeq 2000/2500, MiSeq or NextSeq. Points the paper makes about the study in general: Those dominant clonotypes were again the most abundant among CD3+CD56-NKG2C+ cells in four donors, at about 25-65%. For five or six donors, the dominant CD3+CD56+NKG2C+ clonotypes were among the top 10 CD8+ clonotypes and accounted for about 1.0-8% of CD8+ T cells. Whether the expanded NKG2C-expressing T cell clones were specific for HCMV antigens was left unclear.

The clonotype was recovered from a woman aged 18-70 years in good health. The sequenced sample consisted of blood T cells: a sorted CD56 or NKG2C T cell subset, CD4+ or CD8+ T cells, or bulk PBMC T cells (not recorded which). The chain is made from TRBV20-1 and TRBJ1-2; TCRdb calls TRBD1, which cannot be checked without DNA. This receptor carries the CDR3 CSARDEGDGYTF.